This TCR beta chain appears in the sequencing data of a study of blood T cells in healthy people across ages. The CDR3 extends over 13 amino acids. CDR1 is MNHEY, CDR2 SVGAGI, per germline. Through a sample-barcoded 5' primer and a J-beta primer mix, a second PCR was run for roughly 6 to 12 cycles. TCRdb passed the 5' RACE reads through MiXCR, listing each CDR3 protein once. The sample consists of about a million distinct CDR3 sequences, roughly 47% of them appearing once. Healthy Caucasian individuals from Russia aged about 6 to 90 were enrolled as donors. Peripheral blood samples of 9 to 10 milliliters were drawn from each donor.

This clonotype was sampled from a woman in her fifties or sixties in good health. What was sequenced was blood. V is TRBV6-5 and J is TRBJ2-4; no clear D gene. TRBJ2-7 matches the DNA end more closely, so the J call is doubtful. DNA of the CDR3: TGTGCCAGCAGTTACACGGATTCCTACGAGCAGTACTTC. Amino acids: CASSYTDSYEQYF.